This T cell receptor beta chain is from a study of blood T cell repertoires in COVID-19. Study overall: Whether acute or convalescent, the COVID-19 samples came from the United States, Italy and Spain. T cells, B-cell-depleted T cells, or PBMCs supplied cDNA or gDNA.

Authors' analysis steps: Amplification with reference gene primers provided the estimates of nucleated cell counts. This table comes from immunoSEQ multiplex PCR, and its TCRdb copy is limited to in-frame clones, with some not included. Clone size and V and J calls were adopted from that table, with D and trimming inferred from the DNA. Here the sample spans more than 25,000 clones, about 88% being singletons. V shed 0 bases and J shed 8 bases, with 14 bases lying between them. This CDR3 is built from 14 residues. Germline V lookup: CDR1 SGHTS, CDR2 YDEGEE. This chain uses TRBV5-8 with TRBJ1-2; TRBD1 might be the D (5 bases). The TCR sequence derives from a man aged 70 or older with active or convalescent COVID-19. The sample taken for sequencing was peripheral blood. CDR3 protein: CASSLVAGGWGYTF. DNA of the CDR3: TGTGCCAGCAGCTTGGTCGCGGGGGGATGGGGCTACACCTTC.